Sequencing of this T cell receptor beta chain was carried out in a study of OX40 agonist ivuxolimab in advanced cancers. Background on the whole study: Ivuxolimab was an agonistic, fully human IgG2 monoclonal antibody directed against OX40 (CD134), a costimulatory receptor. Intravenous ivuxolimab was administered to patients every 2 weeks at six dose levels: 0.01, 0.1, 0.3, 1.5, 3 and 10 mg/kg. Among the approximately 50 dose-escalation patients, around 19 had hepatocellular carcinoma, around 15 melanoma, 9 renal cell carcinoma and 9 head and neck cancer. In the dose-escalation cohort, around four fifths of patients were male, and the mean age was roughly 60 years, with a range of about 23 to 90. Patients were allowed to have had prior anti-PD-1, anti-PD-L1 or anti-CTLA-4 therapy, and roughly two fifths of the dose-escalation patients had been treated with checkpoint inhibitors. Three dose-escalation patients achieved partial responses, one with hepatocellular carcinoma and two with cutaneous melanoma. The point of sequencing TCRbeta in the periphery was to test whether ivuxolimab changed TCR sequence diversity and drove clonal T-cell expansion. The paper describes the monotherapy dose-escalation part (N = 52 patients) of the phase I trial of ivuxolimab. Study-wide findings and limitations: Low levels of normalized T-cell clonal expansion were also seen in some patients who did not respond. After ivuxolimab, CD8+ T cells had more expanded clones than CD4+ T cells on average. Which antigens the clonally expanded peripheral T cells were specific for was not determined. At doses from 0.1 to 3.0 mg/kg, clonal expansion was seen in both CD4+ and CD8+ blood T cells between baseline and week 6. Partial responders in the 0.1-3.0 mg/kg groups had among the lowest normalized peripheral clonal expansion, especially among CD8+ T cells.

Patients with a history of autoimmune disease or receiving systemic immunosuppression were excluded from the trial. In every dose cohort, peripheral blood was drawn for TCR sequencing at baseline, cycle 4 day 1, and cycle 7 day 1. The samples were taken from a phase I, first-in-human, multicenter, open-label dose-escalation trial of ivuxolimab. The trial enrolled adults with locally advanced or metastatic head and neck squamous cell, hepatocellular, melanoma or renal cell carcinoma. CD4+ and CD8+ T cells were sorted separately from peripheral blood before TCR sequencing. In the case of this clone: Its target antigen remains unknown. Base qualities were left out, and no much larger clone turns up one base away.

For CDR1 and CDR2, the germline V gene (reference sequence) lists WNHNN and SYGVQD. Reading from cysteine to phenylalanine, the CDR3 counts 14 amino acids. The DNA shown is the 42-base CDR3, in frame from base 1. V drops 4 bases and J drops 2 bases, leaving 12 bases in between. Genomic DNA was extracted from sorted cells for sequencing of the TCRbeta CDR3 region. TCRbeta CDR3 regions were sequenced using the immunoSEQ Assay. Held by TCRdb, this immuneACCESS table contains in-frame sequences only and omits some clones. Under half of the omission traces to an unresolved V gene where checked; the cause of the rest is unknown. The sample data list approximately 11,000 clones, and more than 80% of these were observed just once. The ten largest clones represent about 14% of the sample.

The clonotype originates from an adult with an advanced solid tumor such as melanoma, head and neck, liver or kidney cancer. The V and J segments used are TRBV10-1 and TRBJ2-7, with a tentative D call of TRBD1 or TRBD2, each matching 5 bases. The specimen comprised CD4+ or CD8+ T cells sorted from blood, sampled in a trial of the OX40 agonist ivuxolimab. The nucleotide sequence is given as TGCGCCAGCAGTGGGACGGGACGAACCTACGAGCAGTACTTC. Translated, this gives CASSGTGRTYEQYF.